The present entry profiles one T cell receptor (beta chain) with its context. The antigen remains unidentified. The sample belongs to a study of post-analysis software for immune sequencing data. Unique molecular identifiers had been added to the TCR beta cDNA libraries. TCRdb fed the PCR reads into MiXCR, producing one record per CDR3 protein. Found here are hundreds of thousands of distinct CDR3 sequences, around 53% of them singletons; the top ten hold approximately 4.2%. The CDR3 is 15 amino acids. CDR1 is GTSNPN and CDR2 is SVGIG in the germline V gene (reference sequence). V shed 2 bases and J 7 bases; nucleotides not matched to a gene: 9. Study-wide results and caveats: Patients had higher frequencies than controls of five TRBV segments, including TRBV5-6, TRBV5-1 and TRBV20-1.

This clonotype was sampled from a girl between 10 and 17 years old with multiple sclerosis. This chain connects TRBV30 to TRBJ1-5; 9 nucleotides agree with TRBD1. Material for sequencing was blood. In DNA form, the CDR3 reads TGTGCCTGGAGTAAGAGACAGGGGGTGGGACAGCCCCAGCATTTT. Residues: CAWSKRQGVGQPQHF. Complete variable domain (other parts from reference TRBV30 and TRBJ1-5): SQTIHQWPATLVQPVGSPLSLECTVEGTSNPNLYWYRQAAGRGLQLLFYSVGIGQISSEVPQNLSASRPQDRQFILSSKKLLLSDSGFYLCAWSKRQGVGQPQHFGDGTRLSIL.